A selection of T cell receptor beta chains follows, all from one sample in a study of follicular helper T cells after annual influenza vaccination. The table came from immunoSEQ multiplex PCR; TCRdb's copy has only in-frame clones and leaves some out. Here the sample spans 9,000 to 10,000 clones, around 81% being singletons. The specimen comprised CXCR5- memory CD4+ T cells sorted from blood, sampled 7 days after influenza vaccination. The receptor set was obtained from an adult who received the influenza vaccine. CDR3s include the opening cysteine and the closing phenylalanine or tryptophan. Fields, in order: clone size, D gene, J gene, V gene, CDR3 protein, CDR3 DNA. The D gene is left open where the match is weak. Some rows mark clone size as missing; the rest say once, few, many or name a class of expanded clone.

abundance: NA
d_gene: TRBD1
j_gene: TRBJ2-1
v_gene: TRBV5-6
CDR3aa: CASSLRQGNNEQFF
CDR3nt: TGTGCCAGCAGCTTACGACAGGGAAACAATGAGCAGTTCTTC

abundance: NA
d_gene: NA
j_gene: TRBJ2-7
v_gene: TRBV11-2
CDR3aa: CASSGTAGAYEQYF
CDR3nt: TGTGCCAGCAGCGGGACAGCGGGAGCCTACGAGCAGTACTTC

abundance: NA
d_gene: TRBD1
j_gene: TRBJ2-1
v_gene: TRBV28
CDR3aa: CASSDPGQGRWGSYNEQFF
CDR3nt: TGTGCCAGCAGTGATCCGGGACAGGGTAGATGGGGGTCCTACAATGAGCAGTTCTTC

abundance: NA
d_gene: NA
j_gene: TRBJ2-5
v_gene: TRBV28
CDR3aa: CASSLQQETQYF
CDR3nt: TGTGCCAGCAGTTTACAGCAAGAGACCCAGTACTTC

abundance: NA
d_gene: NA
j_gene: TRBJ2-1
v_gene: TRBV7-9
CDR3aa: CASRRGEYKDEQFF
CDR3nt: TGTGCTTCCCGGCGGGGAGAGTACAAAGATGAGCAGTTCTTC

abundance: NA
d_gene: TRBD2
j_gene: TRBJ2-4
v_gene: TRBV18
CDR3aa: CASSPASGNIQYF
CDR3nt: TGTGCCAGCTCACCAGCTAGCGGAAACATTCAGTACTTC

abundance: NA
d_gene: NA
j_gene: TRBJ1-2
v_gene: TRBV19
CDR3aa: CASRSNGYTF
CDR3nt: TGTGCCAGTAGGAGTAATGGCTACACCTTC

abundance: NA
d_gene: NA
j_gene: TRBJ2-3
v_gene: TRBV7-2
CDR3aa: CASSPRTGPLSTDTQYF
CDR3nt: TGTGCCAGCAGCCCGAGAACCGGACCCCTGAGTACAGATACGCAGTATTTT

abundance: once
d_gene: TRBD2
j_gene: TRBJ2-1
v_gene: TRBV6-1
CDR3aa: CASSEARTSGSNEQFF
CDR3nt: TGTGCCAGCAGTGAAGCTAGGACTAGCGGCTCAAATGAGCAGTTCTTC

abundance: NA
d_gene: TRBD1
j_gene: TRBJ2-7
v_gene: TRBV28
CDR3aa: CASSPKLTGSGNVEQYF
CDR3nt: TGTGCCAGCAGTCCTAAACTGACAGGGAGCGGTAACGTCGAGCAGTACTTC

abundance: NA
d_gene: NA
j_gene: TRBJ2-5
v_gene: TRBV7-6
CDR3aa: CASSLVLGETQYF
CDR3nt: TGTGCCAGCAGCTTAGTCTTAGGAGAGACCCAGTACTTC

abundance: NA
d_gene: NA
j_gene: TRBJ1-1
v_gene: TRBV14
CDR3aa: CASSQLRGTEAFF
CDR3nt: TGTGCCAGCAGCCAACTTCGCGGCACTGAAGCTTTCTTT

abundance: NA
d_gene: NA
j_gene: TRBJ2-7
v_gene: TRBV18
CDR3aa: CASSATETYEQYF
CDR3nt: TGTGCCAGCTCAGCCACGGAGACCTACGAGCAGTACTTC

abundance: NA
d_gene: NA
j_gene: TRBJ1-4
v_gene: TRBV28
CDR3aa: CASSGSGAGNEKLFF
CDR3nt: TGTGCCAGCAGTGGATCAGGGGCCGGTAATGAAAAACTGTTTTTT

abundance: NA
d_gene: NA
j_gene: TRBJ2-3
v_gene: TRBV11-2
CDR3aa: CASSSNTDTQYF
CDR3nt: TGTGCCAGCAGCTCCAACACAGATACGCAGTATTTT